This T cell receptor (beta chain) originates from a study of somatic mutations in cytotoxic T cells in rheumatoid arthritis. Isolation of CD4+ and CD8+ cells used positive magnetic bead selection, with purity checked by flow cytometry. The trim removed 1 base at V and 2 bases at J, leaving 11 bases unmatched. Germline assignment: CDR1 SNHLY and CDR2 FYNNEI. CDR3 length equals 18 residues. Sequencing used immunoSEQ multiplex PCR; TCRdb keeps in-frame clones, though not all of them. This table holds 7,000 or so clones, 87% found once. The genes are TRBV2 and TRBJ2-7; 10 bases align to TRBD1. Sequencing used CD8+ T cells sorted from blood. This TCR was recovered from a man aged 40-55 years with rheumatoid arthritis. The CDR3 sequence is CASSEVWPGQGGTYEQYF. The CDR3 DNA is TGTGCCAGCAGTGAAGTTTGGCCTGGACAGGGGGGTACCTACGAGCAGTACTTC. The whole variable domain, remainder taken from reference TRBV2 and TRBJ2-7, is EPEVTQTPSHQVTQMGQEVILRCVPISNHLYFYWYRQILGQKVEFLVSFYNNEISEKSEIFDDQFSVERPDGSNFTLKIRSTKLEDSAMYFCASSEVWPGQGGTYEQYFGPGTRLTVT.